This passage covers 27 T cell receptor beta chains from one sample sequenced in a study of shared clonotypes between healthy human individuals (TCRdb year 2020). Library generation was performed with the immunoSEQ multiplex PCR assay. TCRdb obtained this table from immuneACCESS and retained in-frame rearrangements with V and J assigned. These tables miss some clones; where compared with another copy, unresolved V genes account for less than half of the shortfall, and the remainder is unexplained. This sample lists approximately 500,000 clones; 81% were detected once. More than 9.5% of the sample belongs to the ten largest clones. Sequencing was done on a sample of PBMCs. All receptors come from a woman in her thirties or forties in good health. Some clones in this sample may be carry-over from other donors' samples.

V is TRBV28 and J is TRBJ2-3, with D maybe TRBD2 (6 bases). Trimming removed 10 bases from V and 4 bases from J, with 30 bases in between. Per the germline V gene, CDR1 is MDHEN and CDR2 is SYDVKM. The CDR3 is made up of 18 amino acids. Written as DNA, the CDR3 is TGTGCCACCTCAGGGAAATTTTTCGGGAGTAACCAAGCAGATACGCAGTATTTT. Encoded protein: CATSGKFFGSNQADTQYF.

The V and J genes are TRBV7-3 and TRBJ2-5; D is undetermined. Germline loops: CDR1 SGHTA, CDR2 FQGTGA. V was trimmed by 4 bases and J by 1 base, leaving 10 bases between them. The CDR3 is made up of 14 amino acids. In DNA form, the CDR3 reads TGTGCCAGCAGCTCCTCGGGTTCCCAAGAGACCCAGTACTTC. Translation gives CASSSSGSQETQYF.

The chain recombines TRBV7-9 with TRBJ2-2; possible D gene TRBD2, 6 bases. Trimming stripped 7 bases from V and 4 bases from J, with 16 bases between. CDR3 length: 15 residues. The germline CDR1 and CDR2 sequences are SEHNR and FQNEAQ (reference sequence). The CDR3 sequence is CASIPPGLPTGELFF. CDR3 in DNA: TGTGCCAGCATCCCCCCGGGACTGCCCACCGGGGAGCTGTTTTTT. The variable domain in full, with the rest retrieved from reference TRBV7-9 and TRBJ2-2, is DTGVSQNPRHKITKRGQNVTFRCDPISEHNRLYWYRQTLGQGPEFLTYFQNEAQLEKSRLLSDRFSAERPKGSFSTLEIQRTEQGDSAMYLCASIPPGLPTGELFFGEGSRLTVL.

The chain recombines TRBV5-1 with TRBJ1-5, with TRBD1 matching 9 bases. The V segment lost 4 bases and the J segment 7 bases; nucleotides outside the gene matches: 9. The CDR3 is made up of 15 amino acids. Germline values: CDR1 SGHRS, CDR2 YFSETQ. The CDR3 DNA sequence: TGCGCCAGCAGCGCTACAGGGGGCGCAGGGCAGCCCCAGCATTTT. Translating it yields CASSATGGAGQPQHF.

As regards this clone: A far larger clone is one base from this, pointing to a likely read error. J is TRBJ2-7 and V is TRBV18; a possible D gene is TRBD2 (5 bases). Trimming stripped 4 bases from V and 6 bases from J, with 13 bases between. This CDR3 has 13 amino acids. Germline-derived CDR1 and CDR2 are KGHSH and LQKENI. This CDR3 is CASSHARTGEQYF. The CDR3 region has the DNA TGTGCCAGCTCACACGCTCGGACTGGCGAGCAGTACTTC.

With respect to this clone: This likely stems from a read error, as it lies one base from a far larger clone. This chain links TRBV29-1 with TRBJ2-7, with no clear D. The CDR3 is 11 amino acids. Per germline, CDR1 SQVTM and CDR2 ANQGSEA. V was shortened by 3 bases and J by 4 bases, with 7 bases between the two germline ends. CDR3 nucleotides: TGCAGCGTTGATTCGTGTTACGAGCAGTACTTC. Translation gives CSVDSCYEQYF.

This clone was counted between two and nine times. A far more abundant clone sits one base away, making this likely a read error. The same CDR3 is also encoded by other DNA sequences in this sample. V gene TRBV28 combines with J gene TRBJ1-5, with D tentatively TRBD1 (5 bases). Germline lookup yields CDR1 MDHEN and CDR2 SYDVKM. The ends were cut back, 8 bases at V and 5 bases at J, with 16 bases in the middle. This CDR3 is built from 14 residues. CDR3: CASLKTQGDQPQHF. The CDR3 coding sequence is TGTGCCAGCCTTAAAACTCAGGGTGATCAGCCCCAGCATTTT. Full variable domain (missing parts from reference TRBV28 and TRBJ1-5): DVKVTQSSRYLVKRTGEKVFLECVQDMDHENMFWYRQDPGLGLRLIYFSYDVKMKEKGDIPEGYSVSREKKERFSLILESASTNQTSMYLCASLKTQGDQPQHFGDGTRLSIL.

The chain has TRBV7-9 and TRBJ2-7, with D perhaps TRBD2 (5 bases). Germline V gene sequence: CDR1 SEHNR, CDR2 FQNEAQ (reference sequence). The germline V and J ends were trimmed by 4 bases and 5 bases, with 15 bases remaining between them. The CDR3 has 14 amino acids. This chain's CDR3 is CASSSFLRGHEQYF. DNA for the CDR3: TGTGCCAGCAGCTCCTTCTTACGGGGTCACGAGCAGTACTTC.

V is TRBV6-1 and J is TRBJ1-2; D ambiguous. In germline, CDR1 is MNHNS, CDR2 SASEGT. The V and J ends lost 6 bases and 3 bases respectively, with 11 bases between them. CDR3 length: 13 residues. This chain's CDR3 is CASSPGRDYGYTF. CDR3 sequence (DNA): TGTGCCAGCAGCCCCGGGCGAGACTATGGCTACACCTTC.

The V call is TRBV7-2, the J call TRBJ1-1; D unresolved. V lost 3 bases to trimming and J lost 1 base, with 6 bases between them. The germline V gene encodes CDR1 SGHTA and CDR2 FQGNSA. This CDR3 comprises 13 residues. The chain's CDR3 is CASSFTWNTEAFF. In DNA form, the CDR3 reads TGTGCCAGCAGCTTTACCTGGAACACTGAAGCTTTCTTT.

The chain couples TRBV7-2 to TRBJ1-2, with TRBD1 as a possible D gene (6 bases). V was cut by 1 base and J by 4 bases, with 13 bases left in between. The CDR3 has 15 residues. Germline V gene sequence: CDR1 SGHTA, CDR2 FQGNSA. The DNA for the CDR3 is TGTGCCAGCAGCTTAGGGGGGGGCGCTGCCTATGGCTACACCTTC. Protein sequence: CASSLGGGAAYGYTF.

The gene calls are TRBV5-1 and TRBJ2-5, with unresolved D. This CDR3 has 14 amino acids. Trimming stripped 3 bases from V and 1 base from J, with 10 bases between. The germline V gene encodes CDR1 SGHRS and CDR2 YFSETQ. CDR3: CASSSGPPQETQYF. CDR3 DNA sequence: TGCGCCAGCAGCTCTGGGCCCCCCCAAGAGACCCAGTACTTC.

V usage is TRBV4-1 and J usage is TRBJ1-2; no clear D gene. This CDR3 spans 18 amino acids. Germline assignment: CDR1 MGHRA and CDR2 YSYEKL. The V end lost 0 bases, the J end lost 2 bases, and 19 bases lay between the germline ends. DNA of the CDR3: TGCGCCAGCAGCCAAGATTATTCGTATGGGCAATCGAACTATGGCTACACCTTC. Translation: CASSQDYSYGQSNYGYTF.

This sequence joins TRBV29-1 and TRBJ2-3; 14 positions match TRBD2. This CDR3 comprises 15 residues. Trimming removed 5 bases from V and 5 bases from J; junction bases left unmatched: 6. Germline CDR1 SQVTM, CDR2 ANQGSEA. CDR3 nucleotides: TGCAGCGTTATTTGGACTAGCGGGAGGTTAGATACGCAGTATTTT. It codes for CSVIWTSGRLDTQYF.

This clone appeared a single time. A far larger clone is one nucleotide away, so this likely arose from a read error. Other DNA sequences in the sample encode the same CDR3. The chain uses TRBV5-1 and TRBJ1-1; D is perhaps TRBD1 (5 bases). The germline gives CDR1 SGHRS, CDR2 YFSETQ. This CDR3 is built from 17 residues. CDR3 residues: CASSLVAGTHRGTEAFF. Written as DNA, the CDR3 is TGCGCCAGCAGCTTGGTGGCGGGAACACACCGGGGCACTGAGGCTTTCTTT.

Concerning this clone itself: This may arise from a read error, as a much more abundant clone is one base away. V usage is TRBV7-2 and J usage is TRBJ2-7; 8 bases line up with TRBD1. The CDR3 is 15 residues long. Germline V gene data show CDR1 as SGHTA and CDR2 as FQGNSA. J gave up 9 bases and V 5 bases, and 15 bases lay outside the gene matches. DNA of the CDR3: TGTGCCAGCAGCATTAGGATCGGACAGGGCAACGGGCAGTACTTC. Its translation: CASSIRIGQGNGQYF.

As regards this clone: It differs at one base from a far larger clone, so likely a read error. Other DNA sequences in this sample translate to the same CDR3. The gene calls are TRBV28 and TRBJ2-5, with no clear D. The CDR3 consists of 13 residues. Looked up from germline, CDR1 is MDHEN and CDR2 is SYDVKM. CDR3 sequence (DNA): TGTGCCAGCAGTTTCGAGAGACAAGAAACCCAGTACTTC. Protein: CASSFERQETQYF.

CDR3 sequence: CASSLALGKLFF. The CDR3 bases are TGTGCCAGCAGCTTAGCGTTGGGGAAACTGTTTTTT. V usage is TRBV7-6 and J usage is TRBJ1-4; D not certain. In germline, CDR1 is SGHVS, CDR2 FNYEAQ. This CDR3 has 12 amino acids. The ends were cut back, 0 bases at V and 11 bases at J, with 7 bases in the middle.

V usage is TRBV4-1 and J usage is TRBJ2-7; 8 bases are a match to TRBD2. Germline CDR1 reads MGHRA; CDR2 reads YSYEKL. Trimming cost V 1 base and J 4 bases; bases outside gene matches: 12. CDR3 size: 17 residues. The CDR3 coding sequence is TGCGCCAGCAGCCAAGCGGGGGGGGGCTCTCCCCTTTACGAGCAGTACTTC. Protein product: CASSQAGGGSPLYEQYF.

As concerns this clone: A far larger clone lies a single base away; this is likely a read error. The V and J genes are TRBV6-6 and TRBJ1-6, with D uncertain. Germline V gives CDR1 MNHNY, CDR2 SVGAGI (reference sequence). The CDR3 runs 14 residues. This CDR3 is CASSYEAGGSHLHF. The CDR3, as DNA: TGTGCCAGCAGTTACGAGGCAGGCGGTTCACACCTCCACTTT.

This clone was picked up one time. The chain is built from TRBV11-2 and TRBJ2-2, with 7 bases lining up with TRBD2. CDR1 is SGHAT and CDR2 is FQNNGV in the germline V gene. This CDR3 has 15 amino acids. Trimming cost V 3 bases and J 8 bases; bases outside gene matches: 9. In DNA, the CDR3 is TGTGCCAGCAGCTTTGCCCCCCGGGGGGAAGGGGAGCTGTTTTTT. Amino acid sequence: CASSFAPRGEGELFF.

To note about this clone: Within the sample, other DNA sequences also encode this same CDR3. The rearrangement links TRBV6-5 to TRBJ2-1; 8 bases match TRBD2. Germline V lookup: CDR1 MNHEY, CDR2 SVGAGI. The CDR3 is 16 residues long. Trimming removed 0 bases from V and 0 bases from J; junction bases left unmatched: 1. CDR3 DNA: TGTGCCAGCAGTTACTCGAGCGGGAGCTCCTACAATGAGCAGTTCTTC. It yields the protein CASSYSSGSSYNEQFF.

This clone was observed a single time. The chain recombines TRBV28 with TRBJ2-2; 8 bases align to TRBD1. The V gene end was trimmed by 11 bases and the J gene end by 1 base; junction bases not matched to a gene: 3. The germline V gene has CDR1 MDHEN and CDR2 SYDVKM. This CDR3 comprises 13 residues. The CDR3 region is CAAGTGNTGELFF. CDR3 DNA: TGTGCCGCCGGGACAGGGAACACCGGGGAGCTGTTTTTT.

J is TRBJ1-3 and V is TRBV9; 7 bases agree with TRBD1. Germline CDR1 reads SGDLS; CDR2 reads YYNGEE. CDR3 length: 15 residues. V lost 1 base to trimming and J lost 0 bases; unmatched junction nucleotides: 1. This chain's CDR3 is CASSVQGGSGNTIYF. For the CDR3, the DNA is TGTGCCAGCAGCGTACAGGGGGGCTCTGGAAACACCATATATTTT.

V gene TRBV11-2 combines with J gene TRBJ2-7; tentatively, D is TRBD2 (7 bases). V lost 1 base to trimming and J lost 3 bases, with 16 bases between them. Germline V gives CDR1 SGHAT, CDR2 FQNNGV. There are 16 residues in the CDR3. Here the CDR3 reads CASSLARGGGVYEQYF. The CDR3 DNA reads as TGTGCCAGCAGCTTAGCCCGGGGAGGGGGAGTCTACGAGCAGTACTTC.

The rearrangement uses TRBV7-8 and TRBJ1-4; D gene ambiguous. The germline V gene encodes CDR1 SGHVS and CDR2 FQNEAQ. V lost 2 bases to trimming and J lost 4 bases, with 8 bases between them. CDR3 length equals 14 residues. CDR3 sequence: CASSLRTDNEKLFF. Written as DNA, the CDR3 is TGTGCCAGCAGCTTAAGGACGGATAATGAAAAACTGTTTTTT.

This sequence joins TRBV7-2 and TRBJ2-5; 12 positions match TRBD2. This CDR3 region has 17 residues. Germline lookup yields CDR1 SGHTA and CDR2 FQGNSA. V trimming: 1 base; J trimming: 4 bases; junction bases outside the gene matches: 7. Here the CDR3 DNA reads TGTGCCAGCAGCTTAGGTTCTAGCGGGAGGGCCTCAGAGACCCAGTACTTC. It specifies CASSLGSSGRASETQYF.